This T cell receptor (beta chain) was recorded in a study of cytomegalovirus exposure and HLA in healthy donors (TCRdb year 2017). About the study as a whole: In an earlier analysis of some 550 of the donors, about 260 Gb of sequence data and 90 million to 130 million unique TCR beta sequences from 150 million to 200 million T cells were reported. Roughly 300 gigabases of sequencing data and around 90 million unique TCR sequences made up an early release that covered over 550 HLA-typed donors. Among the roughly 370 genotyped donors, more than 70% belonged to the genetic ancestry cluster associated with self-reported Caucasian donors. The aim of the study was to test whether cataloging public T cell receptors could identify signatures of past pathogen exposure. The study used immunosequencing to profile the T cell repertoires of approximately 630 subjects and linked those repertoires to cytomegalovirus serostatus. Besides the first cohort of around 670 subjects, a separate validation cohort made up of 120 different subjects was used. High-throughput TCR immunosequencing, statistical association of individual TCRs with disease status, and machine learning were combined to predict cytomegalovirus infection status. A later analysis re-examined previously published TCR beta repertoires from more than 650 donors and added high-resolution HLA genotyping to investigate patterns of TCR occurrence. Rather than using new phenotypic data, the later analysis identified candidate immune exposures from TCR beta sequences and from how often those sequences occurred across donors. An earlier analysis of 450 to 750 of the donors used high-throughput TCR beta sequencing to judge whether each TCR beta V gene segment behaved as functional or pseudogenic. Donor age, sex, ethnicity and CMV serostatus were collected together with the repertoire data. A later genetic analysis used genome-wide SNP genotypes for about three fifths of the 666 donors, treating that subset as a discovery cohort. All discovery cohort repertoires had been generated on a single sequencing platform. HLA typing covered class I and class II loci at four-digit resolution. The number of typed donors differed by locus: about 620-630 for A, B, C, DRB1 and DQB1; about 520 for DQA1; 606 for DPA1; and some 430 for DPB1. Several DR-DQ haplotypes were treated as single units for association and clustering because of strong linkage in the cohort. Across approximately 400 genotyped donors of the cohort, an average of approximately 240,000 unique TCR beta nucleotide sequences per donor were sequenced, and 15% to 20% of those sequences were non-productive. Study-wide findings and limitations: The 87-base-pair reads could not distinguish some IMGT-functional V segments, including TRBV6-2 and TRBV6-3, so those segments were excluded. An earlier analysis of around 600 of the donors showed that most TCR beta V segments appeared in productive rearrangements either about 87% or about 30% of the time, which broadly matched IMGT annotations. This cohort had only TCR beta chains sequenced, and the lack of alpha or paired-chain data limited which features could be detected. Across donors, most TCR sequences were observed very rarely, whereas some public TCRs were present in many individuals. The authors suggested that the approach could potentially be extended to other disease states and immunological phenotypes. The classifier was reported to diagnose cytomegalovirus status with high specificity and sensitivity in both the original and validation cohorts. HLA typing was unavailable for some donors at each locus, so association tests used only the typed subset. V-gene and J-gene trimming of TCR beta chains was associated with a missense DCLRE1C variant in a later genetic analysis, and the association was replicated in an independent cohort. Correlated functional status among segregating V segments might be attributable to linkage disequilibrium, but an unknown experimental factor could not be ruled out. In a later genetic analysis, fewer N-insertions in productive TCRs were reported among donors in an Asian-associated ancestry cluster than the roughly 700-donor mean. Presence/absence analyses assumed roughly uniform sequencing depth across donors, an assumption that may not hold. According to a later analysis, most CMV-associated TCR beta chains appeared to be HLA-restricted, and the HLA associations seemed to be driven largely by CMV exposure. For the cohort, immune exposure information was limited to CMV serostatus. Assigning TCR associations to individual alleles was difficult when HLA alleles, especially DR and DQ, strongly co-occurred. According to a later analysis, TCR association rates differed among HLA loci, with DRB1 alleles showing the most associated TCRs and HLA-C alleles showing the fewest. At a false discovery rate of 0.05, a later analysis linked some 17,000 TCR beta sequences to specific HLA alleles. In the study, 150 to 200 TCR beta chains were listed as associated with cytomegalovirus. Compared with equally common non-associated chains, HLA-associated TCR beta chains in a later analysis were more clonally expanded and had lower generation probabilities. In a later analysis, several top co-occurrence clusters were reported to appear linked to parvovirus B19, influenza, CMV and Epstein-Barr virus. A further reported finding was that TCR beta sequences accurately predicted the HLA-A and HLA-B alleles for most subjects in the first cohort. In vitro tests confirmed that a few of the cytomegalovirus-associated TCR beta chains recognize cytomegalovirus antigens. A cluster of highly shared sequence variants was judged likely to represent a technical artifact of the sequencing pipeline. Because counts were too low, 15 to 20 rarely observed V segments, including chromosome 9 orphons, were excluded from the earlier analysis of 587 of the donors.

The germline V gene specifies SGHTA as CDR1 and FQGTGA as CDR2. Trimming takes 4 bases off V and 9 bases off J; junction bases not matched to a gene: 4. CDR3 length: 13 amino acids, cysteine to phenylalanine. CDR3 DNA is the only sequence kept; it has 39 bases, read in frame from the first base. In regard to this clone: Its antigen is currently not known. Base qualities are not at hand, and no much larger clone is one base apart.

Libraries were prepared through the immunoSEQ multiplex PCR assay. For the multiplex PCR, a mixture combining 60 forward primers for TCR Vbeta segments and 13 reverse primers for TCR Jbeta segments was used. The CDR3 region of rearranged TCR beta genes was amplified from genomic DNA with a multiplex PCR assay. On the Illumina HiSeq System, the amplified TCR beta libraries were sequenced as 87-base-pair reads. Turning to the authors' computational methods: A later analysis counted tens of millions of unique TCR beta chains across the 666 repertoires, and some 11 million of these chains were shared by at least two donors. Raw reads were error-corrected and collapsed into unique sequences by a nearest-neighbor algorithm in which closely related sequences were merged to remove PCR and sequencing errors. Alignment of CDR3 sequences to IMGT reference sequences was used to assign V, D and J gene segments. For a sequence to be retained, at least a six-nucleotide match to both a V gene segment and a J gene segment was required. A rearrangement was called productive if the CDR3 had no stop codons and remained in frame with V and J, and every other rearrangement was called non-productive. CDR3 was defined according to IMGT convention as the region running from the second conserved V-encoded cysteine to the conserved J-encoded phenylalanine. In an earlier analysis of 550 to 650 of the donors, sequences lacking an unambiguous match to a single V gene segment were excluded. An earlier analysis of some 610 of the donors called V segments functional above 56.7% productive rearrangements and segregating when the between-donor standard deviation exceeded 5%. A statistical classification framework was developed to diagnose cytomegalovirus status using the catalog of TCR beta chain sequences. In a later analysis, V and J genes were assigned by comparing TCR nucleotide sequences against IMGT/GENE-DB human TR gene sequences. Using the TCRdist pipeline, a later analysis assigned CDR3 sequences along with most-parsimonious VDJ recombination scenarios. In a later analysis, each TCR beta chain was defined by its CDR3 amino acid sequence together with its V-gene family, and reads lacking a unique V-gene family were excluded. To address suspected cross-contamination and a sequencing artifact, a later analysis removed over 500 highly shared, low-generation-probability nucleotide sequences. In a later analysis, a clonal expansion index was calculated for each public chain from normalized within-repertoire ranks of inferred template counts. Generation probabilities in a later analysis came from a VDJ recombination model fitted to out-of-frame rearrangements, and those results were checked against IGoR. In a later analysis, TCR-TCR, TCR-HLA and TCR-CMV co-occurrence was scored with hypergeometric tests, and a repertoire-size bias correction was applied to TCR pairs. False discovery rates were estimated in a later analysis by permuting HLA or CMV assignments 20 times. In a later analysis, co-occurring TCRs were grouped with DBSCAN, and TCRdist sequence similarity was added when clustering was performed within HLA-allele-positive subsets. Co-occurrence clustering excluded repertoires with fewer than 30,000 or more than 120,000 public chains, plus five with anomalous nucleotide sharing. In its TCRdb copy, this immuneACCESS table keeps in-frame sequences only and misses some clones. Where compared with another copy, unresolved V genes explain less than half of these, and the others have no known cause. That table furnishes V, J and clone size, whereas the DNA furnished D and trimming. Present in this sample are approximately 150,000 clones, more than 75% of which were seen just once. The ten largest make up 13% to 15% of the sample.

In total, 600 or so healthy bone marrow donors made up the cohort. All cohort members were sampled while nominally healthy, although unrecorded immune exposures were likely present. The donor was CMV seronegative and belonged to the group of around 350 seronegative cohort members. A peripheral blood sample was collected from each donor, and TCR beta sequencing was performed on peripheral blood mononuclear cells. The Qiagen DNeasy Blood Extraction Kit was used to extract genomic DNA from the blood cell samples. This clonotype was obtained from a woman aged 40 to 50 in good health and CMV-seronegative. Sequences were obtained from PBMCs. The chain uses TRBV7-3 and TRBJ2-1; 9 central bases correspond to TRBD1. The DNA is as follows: TGTGCCAGCAGCTCGGACAGGGGCGGTGAGCAGTTCTTC. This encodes CASSSDRGGEQFF.